These 24 T cell receptor beta chains share one sample of origin, sequenced in a study of glioma-infiltrating T cells. The iRepertoire nested amplicon-rescue multiplex PCR amplified TCR alpha and beta CDR3s from RNA. Via MiXCR, TCRdb re-called the multiplex PCR reads, giving one row per CDR3 protein. In the table there are fewer than 200,000 distinct CDR3 sequences, more than 35% of which are singletons. What was sequenced was glioma tissue, nonneoplastic brain tissue, or PBMCs (not recorded which). These receptors originate from a human donor with low-grade glioma or glioblastoma, undergoing nonglioma brain surgery, or in good health (not recorded which).

Here the CDR3 DNA reads TGTGCCAGCAGCCGCCAAGGGACAGTGAACACTGAAGCTTTCTTT. As protein: CASSRQGTVNTEAFF. This rearrangement joins TRBV13 to TRBJ1-1, with 7 bases matching TRBD1. Germline lookup yields CDR1 PRHDT and CDR2 FYEKMQ (reference sequence). The CDR3 is 15 amino acids. V gave up 5 bases and J gave up 0 bases; unmatched junction bases: 6.

A remark on this clonotype: A much larger clone lies one base from this, so it may be a read error. Written as DNA, the CDR3 is TGCAGTGCTAGAACGGGGGGCCCTAATTCACCCCTCCACTTT. Encoded protein: CSARTGGPNSPLHF. V usage is TRBV20-1 and J usage is TRBJ1-6; TRBD1 might be the D (6 bases). Trimming took 2 bases from V and 6 from J, leaving 11 bases between them. Germline-derived CDR1 and CDR2 are DFQATT and SNEGSKA (reference sequence). This CDR3 region has 14 residues.

This clonotype has just a few counts. A much larger clone is a single base away; this may be a read error. This sequence joins TRBV6-1 and TRBJ2-3; D may be TRBD2 (5 bases). CDR3 length equals 16 residues. V lost 6 bases and J 6 bases, leaving 22 bases between the germline ends. CDR1 and CDR2 (germline): MNHNS, SASEGT. CDR3 bases: TGTGCCAGCAGAGACACTAGAGGGAGTATACTGGATACGCAGTATTTT. Encoded protein: CASRDTRGSILDTQYF.

The chain uses TRBV19 and TRBJ2-1; perhaps TRBD1 as D (5 bases). The CDR3 has 18 amino acids. Germline V gene lookup returns CDR1 LNHDA and CDR2 SQIVND (reference sequence). Trimming pared 7 bases from V and 5 bases from J, leaving 27 bases between. The CDR3 region is CASIHRPWSDSNDNEQFF. In nucleotides, the CDR3 is TGTGCCAGTATTCACCGCCCTTGGAGCGACAGTAACGACAATGAGCAGTTCTTC.

This chain uses TRBV19 with TRBJ2-7; 10 bases map to TRBD1. The V gene's germline CDR1 is LNHDA and CDR2 SQIVND (reference sequence). Trimming removed 1 base from V and 5 bases from J; junction bases left unmatched: 8. The CDR3 has 16 residues. CDR3 nucleotide sequence: TGTGCCAGTAGTATAGGGAGCCGGGACAGGGGAAACGAGCAGTACTTC. It translates to CASSIGSRDRGNEQYF.

As to this clonotype: This could be a read error, since a much larger clone is one nucleotide away. J is TRBJ2-3 and V is TRBV5-1; a possible D gene is TRBD2 (5 bases). Trimming took 4 bases from V and 5 from J, leaving 14 bases between them. This CDR3 region has 14 residues. The germline gives CDR1 SGHRS, CDR2 YFSETQ. The CDR3 spells CASSPQRTKDTQYF. CDR3 DNA: TGCGCCAGCAGCCCTCAGCGGACCAAAGATACGCAGTATTTT. Together with reference TRBV5-1 and TRBJ2-3, the CDR3 gives the full variable domain: KAGVTQTPRYLIKTRGQQVTLSCSPISGHRSVSWYQQTPGQGLQFLFEYFSETQRNKGNFPGRFSGRQFSNSRSEMNVSTLELGDSALYLCASSPQRTKDTQYFGPGTRLTVL.

Many counts were recorded for this clonotype. The chain joins TRBV6-6 to TRBJ2-1; 10 bases line up with TRBD2. There are 17 residues in the CDR3. Germline V gives CDR1 MNHNY, CDR2 SVGAGI (reference sequence). Germline trimming cut 2 bases from V and 6 bases from J; bases unmatched to any gene: 10. CDR3 coding DNA: TGTGCCAGCAGTTACAGCCCACTAGCGGGAATTGGCAATGAGCAGTTCTTC. Translated: CASSYSPLAGIGNEQFF.

CDR3 loop: CASSRDAYQETQYF. CDR3 nucleotide sequence: TGTGCCAGCAGTCGGGACGCTTACCAAGAGACCCAGTACTTC. The rearrangement uses TRBV2 and TRBJ2-5; the D call may be TRBD1 or TRBD2 (5 bases each). Germline V CDR1 and CDR2: SNHLY, FYNNEI. The CDR3 totals 14 residues. V gave up 5 bases and J gave up 0 bases, with 10 bases separating them.

The V gene is TRBV28, the J gene TRBJ2-3; 8 positions match TRBD1. Germline V lookup: CDR1 MDHEN, CDR2 SYDVKM. Losses at the gene ends were 3 bases for V and 8 bases for J; bases not matched to a gene: 10. The CDR3 is made up of 15 amino acids. The CDR3 nucleotides are TGTGCCAGCAGTTTTAGCGGCAGGGGGCAAGGTACGCAGTATTTT. It specifies CASSFSGRGQGTQYF.

This clonotype was counted many times. The chain joins TRBV7-2 to TRBJ2-1, with D unclear. The germline CDR1 and CDR2 sequences are SGHTA and FQGNSA. This CDR3 is 13 amino acids long. V shed 7 bases and J shed 6 bases, with 13 bases lying between them. CDR3 protein: CASTLPASNEQFF. The CDR3 region has the DNA TGTGCCAGCACACTCCCAGCTTCCAATGAGCAGTTCTTC.

The rearrangement links TRBV5-1 to TRBJ2-1; no firm D call. The V end was cut by 0 bases, the J end by 4 bases, with 5 bases between. The CDR3 loop spans 13 amino acids. Germline CDR1 and CDR2: SGHRS and YFSETQ. In DNA form, the CDR3 reads TGCGCCAGCAGCTTGGAACCATACAATGAGCAGTTCTTC. This gives the protein CASSLEPYNEQFF.

With respect to this clonotype: This may come from a read error, since a much larger clone is one base off. The final CDR3 position lacks the conserved phenylalanine or tryptophan, pointing to a likely read error. The rearrangement links TRBV20-1 to TRBJ2-1, with D uncertain. V lost 4 bases and J lost 0, with 16 bases in between. Germline CDR1 is DFQATT and CDR2 is SNEGSKA (reference sequence). This CDR3 is built from 16 residues. The CDR3 sequence is CSAKLLVSSSYNEQFS. The CDR3 bases are TGCAGTGCTAAACTTCTAGTCTCAAGCTCCTACAATGAGCAGTTCTCC.

V usage is TRBV4-1 and J usage is TRBJ1-6; the D gene is possibly TRBD1 (6 bases). V was shortened by 0 bases and J by 7 bases, with 10 bases between the two germline ends. The CDR3 covers 15 residues. Per the germline V gene, CDR1 is MGHRA and CDR2 is YSYEKL. CDR3 region: CASSQESTGNSPLHF. The CDR3 bases are TGCGCCAGCAGCCAAGAATCGACAGGAAATTCACCCCTCCACTTT.

Details on this clonotype: This clone may be a read error of a much larger clone one base away. CDR3 sequence reads: CASSPLRSYEQYF. CDR3 in DNA: TGTGCCAGCAGTCCTTTGAGATCCTACGAGCAGTACTTC. The chain employs TRBV6-1 and TRBJ2-7; D is uncertain. The CDR3 spans 13 residues. In germline, CDR1 is MNHNS, CDR2 SASEGT. Trimming cost V 5 bases and J 1 base, with 9 bases left between them.

There are a few counts of this clonotype. The rearrangement joins TRBV7-2 to TRBJ1-1; 9 nucleotides align to TRBD1. The germline gives CDR1 SGHTA, CDR2 FQGNSA. Trimming removed 5 bases from V and 3 bases from J; junction bases left unmatched: 16. This CDR3 region has 18 residues. DNA of the CDR3: TGTGCCAGCAGCCCCGGTGCGGGACAGGGAGGGGTTTACACTGAAGCTTTCTTT. Amino acids: CASSPGAGQGGVYTEAFF.

With regard to this clonotype: Just one base apart from a much larger clone, this may be a read error. This chain joins TRBV7-9 and TRBJ2-1; 11 bases align to TRBD2. The length of the CDR3 is 15 residues. Per the germline V gene, CDR1 is SEHNR and CDR2 is FQNEAQ (reference sequence). CDR3 coding DNA: TGTCCCAGCAGCTTGGGACTAGCGGTCTACAATGAGCAGTTCTTC. As protein: CPSSLGLAVYNEQFF.

The V call is TRBV29-1, the J call TRBJ2-1, with 7 nucleotides matching TRBD1. With V trimmed by 0 bases and J by 10 bases, 3 bases remained unmatched. CDR3 length: 12 residues. Per the germline V gene, CDR1 is SQVTM and CDR2 is ANQGSEA. The CDR3 is CSVEDPGQEQFF. In DNA form, the CDR3 reads TGCAGCGTTGAAGACCCGGGACAGGAGCAGTTCTTC.

A word on this clonotype: Germline and junction disagree at one end, which may indicate a read error. This sequence joins TRBV6-5 and TRBJ1-1; D is possibly TRBD1 (6 bases). The germline gives CDR1 MNHEY, CDR2 SVGAGI. CDR3 length: 16 amino acids. DNA of the CDR3: TGTGCCAGCAGTTACGGATCTCGGGGGCAAGGCACTCAAGCTTTCTTT. As protein: CASSYGSRGQGTQAFF.

CDR3: CSVVQGGPAFF. The CDR3 DNA reads TGCAGCGTTGTTCAGGGGGGACCAGCTTTCTTT. V and J are TRBV29-1 and TRBJ1-1; TRBD1 agrees at 7 bases. The CDR3 totals 11 residues. Germline assignment: CDR1 SQVTM and CDR2 ANQGSEA. Unmatched junction bases numbered 6, after V lost 4 bases and J lost 10 bases.

Of note for this clonotype: One end of the junction varies from germline; a read error may be responsible. The chain is built from TRBV6-6 and TRBJ1-5; D is unresolved. This CDR3 is 14 amino acids long. The germline V gene encodes CDR1 MNHNY and CDR2 SVGAGI (reference sequence). In DNA, the CDR3 is TGTGCCAGCAGTTACTCAGGCAGTAATCAGCCCCAGAATTTT. Its translation is CASSYSGSNQPQNF.

A remark on this clonotype: Given a much more abundant clone one base away, this may be a read error. The J gene is TRBJ2-2, the V gene TRBV27; weak D call: TRBD2 (6 bases). The CDR3 loop spans 15 amino acids. The germline gives CDR1 MNHEY, CDR2 SMNVEV (reference sequence). The CDR3 DNA reads as TGTGCCAGCACTTTAGCGGCTAGCCACACCGGGGAGCTGTTTTTT. It translates to CASTLAASHTGELFF.

In regard to this clonotype: One base away lies a much larger clone, so this may be a sequencing read error. V and J are TRBV15 and TRBJ2-5, with D perhaps matching TRBD1 (6 bases). There are 14 residues in the CDR3. The germline V gene has CDR1 LNHNV and CDR2 YYDKDF (reference sequence). The CDR3 DNA is TGTGCCACCAGCAGAGTACAGGGCCAAGATACCCAGTACTTC. Its translation: CATSRVQGQDTQYF.

The rearrangement uses TRBV28 and TRBJ1-2; 7 bases agree with TRBD1. V shed 2 bases and J 1 base; nucleotides not matched to a gene: 4. CDR3 length equals 15 residues. CDR1 is MDHEN, CDR2 SYDVKM, per germline. The CDR3 DNA follows: TGTGCCAGCAGTTTAACAGGGGAAAGTAACTATGGCTACACCTTC. This gives the protein CASSLTGESNYGYTF.

This clonotype appeared many times. The V and J genes are TRBV20-1 and TRBJ1-2; no firm D call. The CDR3 has 8 residues. Germline CDR1 and CDR2: DFQATT and SNEGSKA (reference sequence). Here the CDR3 reads CGVSEGTF. CDR3 DNA sequence: TGCGGGGTATCCGAGGGTACCTTC.